The 27 T cell receptor beta chains below come from one sample, sequenced in a study of T cells in Graves' hyperthyroidism and ophthalmopathy. Amplification of TCR beta CDR3 regions used RNA as the template. HTBI primers drove first-round RT-PCR of the TCR CDR3. MiXCR, applied by TCRdb to the multiplex PCR reads, yields one record per CDR3 protein. The sample yields about 350,000 distinct CDR3 sequences, 15% to 20% seen once. The sequencing input was blood. The receptors here all came from a middle-aged woman with Graves' ophthalmopathy.

This clonotype was detected many times. V is TRBV20-1 and J is TRBJ1-2; a weak D match, TRBD1 (5 bases). V gave up 2 bases and J gave up 4 bases, with 8 bases separating them. Germline assignment: CDR1 DFQATT and CDR2 SNEGSKA (reference sequence). The CDR3 contains 12 residues. The CDR3 here is CSARTGGYGYTF. CDR3 bases: TGCAGTGCTAGAACAGGAGGCTATGGCTACACCTTC.

This clonotype was found many times. V usage is TRBV7-2 and J usage is TRBJ2-7; unclear D gene. The CDR3 is made up of 14 amino acids. Trimming stripped 6 bases from V and 3 bases from J, with 15 bases between. CDR1 is SGHTA and CDR2 is FQGNSA in the germline V gene. CDR3 region: CASSSRRGFYEQYF. In DNA form, the CDR3 reads TGTGCCAGCAGTTCGAGACGAGGATTCTACGAGCAGTACTTC. Drawing the rest from reference TRBV7-2 and TRBJ2-7, the complete variable domain is GAGVSQSPSNKVTEKGKDVELRCDPISGHTALYWYRQSLGQGLEFLIYFQGNSAPDKSGLPSDRFSAERTGGSVSTLTIQRTQQEDSAVYLCASSSRRGFYEQYFGPGTRLTVT.

This clonotype was counted at least ten times. The chain combines TRBV20-1 with TRBJ1-5; a possible D gene is TRBD1 (5 bases). The germline V gene encodes CDR1 DFQATT and CDR2 SNEGSKA (reference sequence). CDR3 size: 15 residues. Trimming took off 3 bases at V and 5 bases at J, with 17 bases between the two ends. The CDR3 here is CSARPPNRNYQPQHF. CDR3 sequence (DNA): TGCAGTGCTAGGCCCCCTAACAGGAATTATCAGCCCCAGCATTTT.

In this sample, this clonotype turned up many times. J is TRBJ1-2 and V is TRBV12-5, with no clear D. V was clipped by 4 bases and J by 8 bases, with 14 bases between them. The germline CDR1 and CDR2 sequences are LGHNT and FRNRAP. This CDR3 has 13 amino acids. The CDR3 bases are TGTGCTAGTGGTTCTCCCGATGCGGGGGGCTACACCTTC. This codes for CASGSPDAGGYTF.

This clonotype was seen at least ten times. The chain is built from TRBV5-1 and TRBJ2-7; D call uncertain. The CDR3 has 13 amino acids. CDR1 and CDR2 (germline): SGHRS, YFSETQ. Trimming left V 0 bases short and J 4 bases short, with 8 bases between. The CDR3 DNA reads as TGCGCCAGCAGCTTGGAACAGTTATACGAGCAGTACTTC. Its protein product is CASSLEQLYEQYF.

This clonotype was seen only a few times. The chain combines TRBV19 with TRBJ2-1; D is possibly TRBD2 (6 bases). From germline, CDR1 is LNHDA and CDR2 SQIVND (reference sequence). The CDR3 spans 16 residues. V was shortened by 3 bases and J by 8 bases, with 20 bases between the two germline ends. This chain's CDR3 is CASSMSLLLATHEQFF. CDR3 DNA sequence: TGTGCCAGTAGTATGTCCCTCCTACTAGCTACCCATGAGCAGTTCTTC.

The chain couples TRBV19 to TRBJ2-5; 14 bases match TRBD2. The germline V gene encodes CDR1 LNHDA and CDR2 SQIVND (reference sequence). The CDR3 length is 17 residues. V was clipped by 5 bases and J by 1 base; unmatched bases: 6. The CDR3 spells CASSPGLAGGIQETQYF. The CDR3 coding sequence is TGTGCCAGTAGTCCAGGACTAGCGGGAGGTATCCAAGAGACCCAGTACTTC. The whole variable domain, remainder taken from reference TRBV19 and TRBJ2-5, is DGGITQSPKYLFRKEGQNVTLSCEQNLNHDAMYWYRQDPGQGLRLIYYSQIVNDFQKGDIAEGYSVSREKKESFPLTVTSAQKNPTAFYLCASSPGLAGGIQETQYFGPGTRLLVL.

This clonotype has more than one count but fewer than ten. The chain is built from TRBV19 and TRBJ2-4; 8 bases are shared with TRBD2. The J segment lost 5 bases and the V segment lost 3 bases, leaving 6 bases of the junction unmatched. The germline gives CDR1 LNHDA, CDR2 SQIVND (reference sequence). The CDR3 runs to 15 residues. The CDR3 here is CASSMVAGKENIQYF. DNA for the CDR3: TGTGCCAGTAGTATGGTAGCGGGAAAGGAAAACATTCAGTACTTC.

This clonotype was counted many times. V gene TRBV12-3 or TRBV12-4 combines with J gene TRBJ2-7; D may be TRBD1 or TRBD2 (6 bases each). V was pared by 3 bases and J by 6 bases, with 12 bases between. This CDR3 is built from 13 residues. The CDR3 region is CASSLGGASEQYF. The DNA for the CDR3 is TGTGCCAGCAGTTTGGGGGGCGCCAGCGAGCAGTACTTC.

This chain links TRBV5-1 with TRBJ2-7; maybe TRBD1 (5 bases). Germline CDR1 SGHRS, CDR2 YFSETQ. V lost 0 bases and J lost 3, with 19 bases in between. The CDR3 loop spans 17 amino acids. The CDR3 sequence is CASSLGSLQVPIYEQYF. In nucleotides, the CDR3 is TGCGCCAGCAGCTTGGGAAGTTTACAGGTGCCTATCTACGAGCAGTACTTC.

The table lists this clonotype with many counts. This rearrangement joins TRBV20-1 to TRBJ1-1, with D perhaps matching TRBD1 (6 bases). Germline-derived CDR1 and CDR2 are DFQATT and SNEGSKA (reference sequence). Trimming removed 4 bases at V and 0 bases at J, with 12 bases between. This CDR3 has 14 residues. CDR3 in DNA: TGCAGTGCTACCCGACAGGCCCTGAACACTGAAGCTTTCTTT. Residues: CSATRQALNTEAFF.

This clonotype was recorded at least ten times. V usage is TRBV20-1 and J usage is TRBJ1-5; no reliable D call. Germline V gene data show CDR1 as DFQATT and CDR2 as SNEGSKA (reference sequence). Trimming removed 2 bases from V and 0 bases from J, with 5 bases in between. The CDR3 spans 13 residues. CDR3 amino acids: CSARQDSNQPQHF. CDR3 sequence (DNA): TGCAGTGCTAGACAGGATAGCAATCAGCCCCAGCATTTT.

This clonotype was detected ten times or more. The chain carries TRBV6-5 and TRBJ2-7; tentatively, D is TRBD2 (6 bases). Germline V CDR1 and CDR2: MNHEY, SVGAGI. Trimming removed 4 bases from V and 6 bases from J, with 13 bases in between. The CDR3 is 13 residues long. This CDR3 is CASSSLEGVEQYF. The DNA of the CDR3 is TGTGCCAGCAGTTCCCTGGAGGGTGTCGAGCAGTACTTC.

This clonotype was seen repeatedly, ten times or more. The rearrangement uses TRBV2 and TRBJ1-5, with TRBD1 as a possible D gene (5 bases). The V gene's germline CDR1 is SNHLY and CDR2 FYNNEI. The CDR3 extends over 16 amino acids. V dropped 1 base and J dropped 3 bases, with 13 bases sitting between them. Written as DNA, the CDR3 is TGTGCCAGCAGTGAAGGGCTGCAGGGCCCCAATCAGCCCCAGCATTTT. Translating it yields CASSEGLQGPNQPQHF. The whole variable domain, filled in from reference TRBV2 and TRBJ1-5, reads EPEVTQTPSHQVTQMGQEVILRCVPISNHLYFYWYRQILGQKVEFLVSFYNNEISEKSEIFDDQFSVERPDGSNFTLKIRSTKLEDSAMYFCASSEGLQGPNQPQHFGDGTRLSIL.

This clonotype has a count of ten or more. This rearrangement joins TRBV4-3 to TRBJ2-7; D ambiguous. Germline values: CDR1 LGHNA, CDR2 YSLEER. Trimming took off 5 bases at V and 6 bases at J, with 8 bases between the two ends. CDR3 length: 11 residues. The CDR3 sequence: CASSTPGEQYF. In DNA, the CDR3 is TGCGCCAGCAGCACCCCCGGCGAGCAGTACTTC.

This clonotype was recorded many times. The V call is TRBV9, the J call TRBJ1-5; D is uncertain. Looked up from germline, CDR1 is SGDLS and CDR2 is YYNGEE. V was clipped by 0 bases and J by 3 bases, with 10 bases between them. The CDR3 extends over 15 amino acids. The CDR3: CASSVAGGVNQPQHF. For the CDR3, the DNA is TGTGCCAGCAGCGTAGCGGGTGGGGTCAATCAGCCCCAGCATTTT.

This chain uses TRBV27 with TRBJ1-6; unclear D gene. The CDR3 runs to 14 residues. The germline V and J ends were trimmed by 3 bases and 9 bases, with 12 bases remaining between them. CDR1 MNHEY and CDR2 SMNVEV come from the germline V gene (reference sequence). Here the CDR3 DNA reads TGTGCCAGCAGTTTTCGAGGGTACAGTTCACCCCTCCACTTT. Translation gives CASSFRGYSSPLHF.

This clonotype was seen a few times. One end of the junction is discordant with germline, which a read error may explain. This sequence joins TRBV28 and TRBJ1-1; no reliable D call. The CDR3 totals 14 residues. Germline V lookup: CDR1 MDHEN, CDR2 SYDVKM. The CDR3 region has the DNA TGTGCCAGCAGTTTACCGGGTTTAGCCACTGAAGCTTACTTT. Its translation is CASSLPGLATEAYF. Variable domain in full (rest from reference TRBV28 and TRBJ1-1): DVKVTQSSRYLVKRTGEKVFLECVQDMDHENMFWYRQDPGLGLRLIYFSYDVKMKEKGDIPEGYSVSREKKERFSLILESASTNQTSMYLCASSLPGLATEAYFGQGTRLTVV.

This clonotype was seen at least ten times. The chain uses TRBV18 and TRBJ2-7, with D hard to call. The CDR3 contains 13 residues. The germline V gene encodes CDR1 KGHSH and CDR2 LQKENI. The V gene lost 0 bases and the J gene lost 6 bases, with 9 bases spanning the gap. CDR3 protein: CASSPPLLTEQYF. The CDR3 region has the DNA TGTGCCAGCTCACCACCGCTATTGACCGAGCAGTACTTC.

The chain carries TRBV6-2 or TRBV6-3 and TRBJ2-7; 9 bases line up with TRBD1. The junction had 8 bases not matched to a gene; V was cut back by 5 bases and J by 6 bases. Looked up from germline, CDR1 is MNHEY and CDR2 is SVGEGT. This CDR3 has 14 residues. CDR3 loop: CASSRPGTGTEQYF. The CDR3, as DNA: TGTGCCAGCAGTCGACCCGGGACAGGGACCGAGCAGTACTTC.

Ten or more counts support this clonotype. The chain recombines TRBV7-2 with TRBJ2-7, with no clear D. CDR3 length: 14 amino acids. V was shortened by 0 bases and J by 5 bases, with 11 bases between the two germline ends. CDR1 and CDR2 (germline): SGHTA, FQGNSA. Here the CDR3 reads CASSLASSYDEQYF. The CDR3 nucleotides read TGTGCCAGCAGCTTAGCCTCAAGTTACGACGAGCAGTACTTC.

This clonotype came up many times. V is TRBV10-3 and J is TRBJ2-5; 8 bases match TRBD2. The CDR3 runs to 18 residues. V trimming: 2 bases; J trimming: 1 base; junction bases outside the gene matches: 12. Per the germline V gene, CDR1 is ENHRY and CDR2 is SYGVKD. This CDR3 reads CAISEMFAGGPGQETQYF. In nucleotides, the CDR3 is TGTGCCATCAGTGAGATGTTTGCGGGAGGCCCCGGCCAAGAGACCCAGTACTTC.

This clonotype was seen ten or more times. CDR3 coding DNA: TGTGCCAGCAGTCGCTCTTTGGGCGGACAGCCCCAGCATTTT. Translation: CASSRSLGGQPQHF. The chain couples TRBV28 to TRBJ1-5; no clear D. The CDR3 length is 14 residues. Germline values: CDR1 MDHEN, CDR2 SYDVKM. Trimming stripped 5 bases from V and 7 bases from J, with 15 bases between.

This clonotype was seen ten or more times. CDR3 in amino acids: CASRSLAGTSYEQYF. Here the CDR3 DNA reads TGTGCCAGCAGATCACTAGCGGGTACCTCCTACGAGCAGTACTTC. The chain combines TRBV12-3 or TRBV12-4 with TRBJ2-7; 9 bases agree with TRBD2. Trimming removed 6 bases from V and 0 bases from J; junction bases left unmatched: 6. The CDR3 loop spans 15 amino acids.

The chain carries TRBV5-1 and TRBJ2-7; 7 positions agree with TRBD1. The length of the CDR3 is 13 residues. V dropped 3 bases and J dropped 3; count of bases not matched to a gene: 3. Per the germline V gene, CDR1 is SGHRS and CDR2 is YFSETQ. The CDR3 is CASSWQGDYEQYF. The CDR3 DNA follows: TGCGCCAGCAGCTGGCAGGGGGACTACGAGCAGTACTTC. The full variable domain, rest sourced from reference TRBV5-1 and TRBJ2-7, is KAGVTQTPRYLIKTRGQQVTLSCSPISGHRSVSWYQQTPGQGLQFLFEYFSETQRNKGNFPGRFSGRQFSNSRSEMNVSTLELGDSALYLCASSWQGDYEQYFGPGTRLTVT.

CDR3 amino acids: CASSSRTRTRTQYF. CDR3 nucleotides: TGTGCCAGCAGCTCCCGGACCCGGACACGGACCCAGTACTTC. The chain is built from TRBV11-3 and TRBJ2-5; D may be TRBD1 (5 bases). V was clipped by 4 bases and J by 7 bases, with 16 bases between them. CDR3 size: 14 residues. The V gene's germline CDR1 is SGHNT and CDR2 YENEEA.

This clonotype was recorded at least ten times. V is TRBV7-2 and J is TRBJ1-3, with D perhaps matching TRBD1 (5 bases). CDR3 size: 15 residues. V lost 1 base and J 4 bases, leaving 11 bases between the germline ends. The germline V gene encodes CDR1 SGHTA and CDR2 FQGNSA. CDR3 in DNA: TGTGCCAGCAGCTTAGGGTCAGGGTCCGGAAACACCATATATTTT. It codes for CASSLGSGSGNTIYF.